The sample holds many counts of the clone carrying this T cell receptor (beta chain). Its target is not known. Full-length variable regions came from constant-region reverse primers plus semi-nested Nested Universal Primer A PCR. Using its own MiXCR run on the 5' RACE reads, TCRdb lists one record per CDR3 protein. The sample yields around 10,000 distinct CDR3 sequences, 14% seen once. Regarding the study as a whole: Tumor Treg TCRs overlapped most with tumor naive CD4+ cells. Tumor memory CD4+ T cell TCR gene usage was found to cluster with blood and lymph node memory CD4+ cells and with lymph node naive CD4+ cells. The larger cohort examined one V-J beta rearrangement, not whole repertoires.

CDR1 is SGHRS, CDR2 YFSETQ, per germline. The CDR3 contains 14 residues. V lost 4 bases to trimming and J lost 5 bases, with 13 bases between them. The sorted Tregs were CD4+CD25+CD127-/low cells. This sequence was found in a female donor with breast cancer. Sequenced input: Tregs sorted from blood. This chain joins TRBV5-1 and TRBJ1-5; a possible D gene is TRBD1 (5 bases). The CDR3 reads CASSPRPGDQPQHF. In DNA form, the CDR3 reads TGCGCCAGCAGCCCCCGACCGGGGGATCAGCCCCAGCATTTT.